This T cell receptor beta chain emerged from a study of T cells in Graves' hyperthyroidism and ophthalmopathy. The CDR3 covers 14 residues. Germline V CDR1 and CDR2: SGHNT, YENEEA. Whole-study findings and limits: Ophthalmopathy onset followed model prediction by a median about 6.5 months.

Of note for this clonotype: Antigen: not known. The junction does not match germline at one end; this may be a read error.

The investigators amplified TCR beta CDR3 regions from RNA transcripts. In the first-round RT-PCR of the TCR CDR3, the HTBI primer set was used. Using its own MiXCR run on the multiplex PCR reads, TCRdb lists one record per CDR3 protein. The data show roughly 500,000 distinct CDR3 sequences, with roughly 23% seen just once and less than 65% held by the top ten. The specimen was blood. The clonotype comes from a woman in her seventies with Graves' ophthalmopathy. The chain couples TRBV11-3 to TRBJ2-7; a possible D gene is TRBD1 (5 bases). The CDR3 spells CVSSMTATSYEQYF. The CDR3 nucleotides are TGTGTCAGCAGCATGACAGCGACTTCCTACGAGCAGTACTTC.